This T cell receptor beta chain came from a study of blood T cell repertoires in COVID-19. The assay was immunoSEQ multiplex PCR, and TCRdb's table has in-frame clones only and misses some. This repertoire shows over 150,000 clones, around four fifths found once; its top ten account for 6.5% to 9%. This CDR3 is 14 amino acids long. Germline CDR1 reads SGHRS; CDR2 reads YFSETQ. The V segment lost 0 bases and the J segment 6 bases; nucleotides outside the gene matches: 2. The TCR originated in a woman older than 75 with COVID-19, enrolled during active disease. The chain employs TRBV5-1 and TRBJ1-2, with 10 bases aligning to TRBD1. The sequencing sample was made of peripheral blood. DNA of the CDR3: TGCGCCAGCAGCTTGGGACAGGGGGCCCATGGCTACACCTTC. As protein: CASSLGQGAHGYTF.